This T cell receptor (beta chain) is from a study of technical replicates of blood from a few donors. Generated by immunoSEQ multiplex PCR, the TCRdb table keeps only in-frame clones and is missing some. The repertoire holds tens of thousands of clones, with about 96% as singletons. The clonotype originates from a human donor in good health. Sequenced material: T cells isolated from PBMCs.

CDR3 in amino acids: CASGQYEQYF. The DNA for the CDR3 is TGTGCCAGCGGACAGTACGAGCAGTACTTC. The chain is built from TRBV2 and TRBJ2-7; tentative D call: TRBD1 (6 bases). The CDR3 consists of 10 residues. Germline V gives CDR1 SNHLY, CDR2 FYNNEI. Trimming removed 8 bases from V and 4 bases from J, with 6 bases in between.